The next 23 T cell receptor beta chains were all read from a single sample in a study of identical twins. From the 5' RACE reads, TCRdb called clonotypes with MiXCR, one entry per CDR3 protein. The sample contains around 690,000 distinct CDR3 sequences, around 20% of which appear only once. The data also belong to a second study, concerning T cells expressing NK-cell markers.

Sequencing was done on a sample of PBMCs. All receptors derive from a woman aged 18-35 years in good health.

The chain recombines TRBV9 with TRBJ2-1, with a possible D match to TRBD2 (7 bases). Per germline, CDR1 SGDLS and CDR2 YYNGEE. The V gene lost 4 bases and the J gene lost 7 bases, with 15 bases spanning the gap. This CDR3 is built from 14 residues. As DNA, the CDR3 is TGTGCCAGCAGCCCCGGGGGGCTAAGTAATGAGCAGTTCTTC. It yields the protein CASSPGGLSNEQFF. The whole variable domain, remainder taken from reference TRBV9 and TRBJ2-1, is DSGVTQTPKHLITATGQRVTLRCSPRSGDLSVYWYQQSLDQGLQFLIQYYNGEERAKGNILERFSAQQFPDLHSELNLSSLELGDSALYFCASSPGGLSNEQFFGPGTRLTVL.

This clonotype was picked up a small number of times. The chain uses TRBV5-1 and TRBJ2-2; 13 positions match TRBD2. The CDR3 has 16 residues. Germline CDR1 and CDR2: SGHRS and YFSETQ. J lost 7 bases, V lost 3 bases, and 6 bases had no gene match. The CDR3 DNA follows: TGCGCCAGCAGCTCCCGACTAGCGGGGGGCAACGGGGAGCTGTTTTTT. Its translation: CASSSRLAGGNGELFF.

CDR3 coding DNA: TGTGCCAGCAACCTAAGGCGGGAGGGCCAGCGGTTCTTC. Protein: CASNLRREGQRFF. The J gene is TRBJ2-1, the V gene TRBV12-3 or TRBV12-4, with 9 bases fitting TRBD2. Trimming took 7 bases from V and 15 from J; bases not matched to a gene: 13. The CDR3 is 13 residues long.

This clonotype has a handful of counts. The chain combines TRBV5-1 with TRBJ2-1; possibly TRBD2 for D (5 bases). With 0 bases removed from V and 2 bases from J, the gap between germline ends came to 12 bases. This CDR3 has 16 amino acids. Germline-derived CDR1 and CDR2 are SGHRS and YFSETQ. The CDR3 region has the DNA TGCGCCAGCAGCTTGGAGCTAGCCTCCGCCTACAATGAGCAGTTCTTC. Its protein product is CASSLELASAYNEQFF.

The chain couples TRBV7-2 to TRBJ1-2, with TRBD1 as a possible D gene (6 bases). The CDR3 runs 13 residues. Trimming removed 5 bases from V and 3 bases from J, with 10 bases in between. Germline CDR1 SGHTA, CDR2 FQGNSA. CDR3 coding DNA: TGTGCCAGCAGCCCTGGGACATACTATGGCTACACCTTC. Protein sequence: CASSPGTYYGYTF.

This clonotype was observed a handful of times. The V call is TRBV20-1, the J call TRBJ2-1; tentatively, D is TRBD1 (6 bases). Trimming removed 2 bases from V and 0 bases from J, with 8 bases in between. CDR3 length: 14 amino acids. CDR1 is DFQATT, CDR2 SNEGSKA, per germline (reference sequence). CDR3: CSARQDSSYNEQFF. In nucleotides, the CDR3 is TGCAGTGCTAGACAGGACAGCTCCTACAATGAGCAGTTCTTC.

This clonotype was seen more than once but under ten times. This chain uses TRBV20-1 with TRBJ2-4, with TRBD2 as a possible D gene (6 bases). V was clipped by 5 bases and J by 1 base, with 9 bases between them. Per the germline V gene, CDR1 is DFQATT and CDR2 is SNEGSKA (reference sequence). CDR3 length: 13 amino acids. The CDR3 DNA reads TGCAGTGCTTCCCGGGAGGCCAAAAACATTCAGTACTTC. Protein: CSASREAKNIQYF.

The chain carries TRBV6-1 and TRBJ2-6; D is ambiguous. CDR1 and CDR2 (germline): MNHNS, SASEGT. V was pared by 1 base and J by 1 base, with 5 bases between. This CDR3 has 15 residues. Written as DNA, the CDR3 is TGTGCCAGCAGTGAAGGGCAGTCTGGGGCCAACGTCCTGACTTTC. This encodes CASSEGQSGANVLTF.

The CDR3 bases are TGTGCCAGCAGTTTCCTAGGGACAGGGCCCCTTGAGCAGTTCTTC. Translation: CASSFLGTGPLEQFF. V gene TRBV27 combines with J gene TRBJ2-1, with 9 bases lining up with TRBD1. The V gene's germline CDR1 is MNHEY and CDR2 SMNVEV (reference sequence). The CDR3 spans 15 residues. Trimming took 3 bases from V and 9 from J; bases not matched to a gene: 9.

In this sample, this clonotype turned up a few times. The chain joins TRBV20-1 to TRBJ2-2; D might be TRBD1 or TRBD2, each matching 6 bases. Germline CDR1 and CDR2: DFQATT and SNEGSKA (reference sequence). This CDR3 is built from 15 residues. Trimming stripped 6 bases from V and 6 bases from J, with 20 bases between. The DNA of the CDR3 is TGCAGTGCCAATCCCTCAAGGGGGGTTGCCGGGGAGCTGTTTTTT. Translating it yields CSANPSRGVAGELFF.

The V and J genes are TRBV25-1 and TRBJ2-1; 7 bases agree with TRBD2. The CDR3 runs to 17 residues. Trimming took 4 bases from V and 0 from J; bases not matched to a gene: 9. In germline, CDR1 is MGHDK, CDR2 SYGVNS. The CDR3 region is CASSGEWGGSSYNEQFF. CDR3 coding DNA: TGTGCCAGCAGTGGGGAATGGGGGGGAAGCTCCTACAATGAGCAGTTCTTC.

The rearrangement uses TRBV12-3 or TRBV12-4 and TRBJ2-7; 9 bases are a match to TRBD1. The CDR3 has 16 amino acids. J gave up 0 bases and V 0 bases, and 3 bases lay outside the gene matches. DNA for the CDR3: TGTGCCAGCAGTTTAGCGGGACAGGGAGTCTCCTACGAGCAGTACTTC. Protein: CASSLAGQGVSYEQYF.

The sample holds a few counts of this clonotype. V gene TRBV10-3 combines with J gene TRBJ2-1, with 10 bases identical to TRBD1. The CDR3 contains 15 residues. Germline CDR1 and CDR2: ENHRY and SYGVKD. Losses at the gene ends were 5 bases for V and 2 bases for J; bases not matched to a gene: 3. DNA of the CDR3: TGTGCCATCAGTTACGGACAGGGGGCCTACAATGAGCAGTTCTTC. It encodes CAISYGQGAYNEQFF.

The genes are TRBV5-1 and TRBJ2-3; 15 bases line up with TRBD2. J was trimmed by 5 bases and V by 4 bases; bases with no gene match: 8. Germline V gives CDR1 SGHRS, CDR2 YFSETQ. The CDR3 totals 17 residues. CDR3 sequence: CASSPWTSGGAGDTQYF. As DNA, the CDR3 is TGCGCCAGCAGCCCCTGGACTAGCGGGGGGGCCGGAGATACGCAGTATTTT.

This clonotype was counted a few times. The genes are TRBV20-1 and TRBJ2-1; a possible D gene is TRBD2 (6 bases). Trimming shortened V by 1 base and J by 8 bases, and 15 bases separated the two germline ends. The length of the CDR3 is 14 residues. Per germline, CDR1 DFQATT and CDR2 SNEGSKA (reference sequence). As DNA, the CDR3 is TGCAGTGCTAGAGCCTTTCTAGCGATGGATGAGCAGTTCTTC. Its protein is CSARAFLAMDEQFF.

V gene TRBV20-1 combines with J gene TRBJ2-7; 10 positions agree with TRBD2. The germline CDR1 and CDR2 sequences are DFQATT and SNEGSKA (reference sequence). The CDR3 totals 13 residues. CDR3 DNA: TGCAGCGCCCAGAGTCCTAGCGGGAGCGAGCAGTACTTC. Protein sequence: CSAQSPSGSEQYF.

The J gene is TRBJ2-1, the V gene TRBV7-2; no definite D call. Looked up from germline, CDR1 is SGHTA and CDR2 is FQGNSA. This CDR3 region has 13 residues. Trimming cost V 5 bases and J 5 bases, with 10 bases left between them. The chain's CDR3 is CASSRRRDNEQFF. The CDR3 DNA is TGTGCCAGCAGCCGCCGCCGGGACAATGAGCAGTTCTTC.

This clonotype has a count of ten or more. The chain joins TRBV12-3 or TRBV12-4 to TRBJ1-1, with unresolved D. The length of the CDR3 is 12 residues. V lost 6 bases and J lost 11, with 16 bases in between. In DNA, the CDR3 is TGTGCCAGCAGCCCGCGGTGGGTTGTCGCTTTCTTT. It yields the protein CASSPRWVVAFF.

This clonotype was detected only a few times. V gene TRBV12-3 or TRBV12-4 combines with J gene TRBJ1-5; D unclear. V lost 3 bases to trimming and J lost 0 bases, with 9 bases between them. This CDR3 has 15 amino acids. CDR3 sequence reads: CASSFRGYSNQPQHF. CDR3 in DNA: TGTGCCAGCAGTTTCCGCGGTTATAGCAATCAGCCCCAGCATTTT.

This chain joins TRBV20-1 and TRBJ2-7; D might be TRBD1 (7 bases). Trimming cost V 5 bases and J 1 base, with 12 bases left between them. The germline V gene has CDR1 DFQATT and CDR2 SNEGSKA (reference sequence). The CDR3 is 13 residues long. The CDR3 reads CSARQGLSYEQYF. The CDR3 DNA is TGCAGTGCTCGACAGGGACTTTCCTACGAGCAGTACTTC.

This clonotype occurred many times. This chain connects TRBV20-1 to TRBJ2-7; possibly TRBD2 for D (6 bases). The CDR3 sequence is 12 residues long. V lost 1 base and J lost 3, with 7 bases in between. The germline V gene has CDR1 DFQATT and CDR2 SNEGSKA (reference sequence). The CDR3 protein is CSARVSGYEQYF. DNA for the CDR3: TGCAGTGCTAGAGTTAGCGGCTACGAGCAGTACTTC.

This clonotype was counted a few times. This sequence joins TRBV27 and TRBJ2-7; TRBD1 matches at 8 bases. Trimming took 8 bases from V and 5 from J; bases not matched to a gene: 8. From germline, CDR1 is MNHEY and CDR2 SMNVEV (reference sequence). The CDR3 covers 13 residues. This CDR3 reads CASWAGGYDEQYF. The CDR3 DNA reads TGTGCCAGCTGGGCAGGGGGCTATGACGAGCAGTACTTC.

Only a few counts were recorded for this clonotype. The J gene is TRBJ2-7, the V gene TRBV14; 8 bases match TRBD2. This CDR3 comprises 15 residues. V lost 6 bases, J lost 7 bases, and 14 bases stayed unmatched. Germline loops: CDR1 SGHDN, CDR2 FVKESK. CDR3 bases: TGTGCCAGCAGGAGGACCGGCAGCGGGAGTAAAGAGCAGTACTTC. Its translation: CASRRTGSGSKEQYF.